The rows below give T cell receptor beta chains drawn from one sample of a study of T cell responses to AZD1222 COVID-19 vaccine. Method: immunoSEQ multiplex PCR; TCRdb's copy keeps in-frame clones and lacks some. Of around 80,000 clones listed, over 75% were seen once; the top ten hold more than 9%. The source was peripheral blood, collected 28 days after the second AZD1222 dose. The receptors here all came from an adult who received the AZD1222 COVID-19 vaccine. Each CDR3 is given with its conserved first and last residue. The D gene is left open where the match is weak. The size entry is marked missing in some rows and otherwise reads once, few, many or a size class.

TRBV28,TRBJ2-7,-,-,TGTGCCAGCAGTCCGCTAGGCAGGGCCTACGAGCAGTACTTC,CASSPLGRAYEQYF
TRBV7-9,TRBJ2-3,-,-,TGTGCAGAGGCCGAACTAAACACAGATACGCAGTATTTT,CAEAELNTDTQYF
TRBV6-2/TRBV6-3,TRBJ2-7,-,-,TGTGCCAGCAGTTACTTCCGGCACGGCTACGAGCAGTACTTC,CASSYFRHGYEQYF
TRBV10-3,TRBJ2-3,-,TRBD2,TGTGCCATCAGTGGAGCGGGGTTCTTCACAGATACGCAGTATTTT,CAISGAGFFTDTQYF
TRBV7-6,TRBJ2-3,once,-,TGTGCCAGCAGCTTAGCGAAAGGGAGAAATACGCAGTATTTT,CASSLAKGRNTQYF
TRBV13,TRBJ1-2,-,-,TGTGCCAGCAGCCCAAGGGACACCGGAGGCTACACCTTC,CASSPRDTGGYTF
TRBV28,TRBJ2-7,-,-,TGTGCCAGCACGAGGGGGTACGAGCAGTACTTC,CASTRGYEQYF
TRBV29-1,TRBJ2-3,few,TRBD2,TGCAGCTCCGGGGGTCTAGCGGGGGGCACAGATACGCAGTATTTT,CSSGGLAGGTDTQYF
TRBV6-1,TRBJ1-2,-,-,TGTGCCAGCAGTGAACATGGGCAGTTGAATGGCTACACCTTC,CASSEHGQLNGYTF
TRBV28,TRBJ1-1,-,-,TGTGCCAGCAGTTTTGGCGTAAAAGCTTTCTTT,CASSFGVKAFF
TRBV6-5,TRBJ2-7,-,TRBD2,TGTGCCAGCACCCCTAGCGGGGGGCAGTACGAGCAGTACTTC,CASTPSGGQYEQYF
TRBV28,TRBJ2-3,once,-,TGTGCCAGCAGTGGTTCCACCACAGATACGCAGTATTTT,CASSGSTTDTQYF
TRBV29-1,TRBJ2-7,-,-,TGCAGCGTTGAGGACGGGTCCAGGCCCGAGCAGTACTTC,CSVEDGSRPEQYF
TRBV5-1,TRBJ1-1,-,-,TGCGCCAGCAGCTTCGGCAGTCATTCGAACACTGAAGCTTTCTTT,CASSFGSHSNTEAFF
TRBV28,TRBJ2-6,-,TRBD1,TGTGCCAGCAGTTTCCCAGCAGGGGGCCGAAAGTCTGGGGCCAACGTCCTGACTTTC,CASSFPAGGRKSGANVLTF
TRBV6-1,TRBJ1-5,-,-,TGTGCCAGCAGTGAGGGCTTAGGGAGGTTACATCAGCCCCAGCATTTT,CASSEGLGRLHQPQHF
TRBV19,TRBJ2-5,once,-,TGTGCCAGTAGTATCGGGTCCCCGACTAGTGGGAAGTACTTC,CASSIGSPTSGKYF
TRBV5-8,TRBJ2-5,once,TRBD1,TGTGCCAGCAGCTTTGGCGCGGACAGGGCCAAAGAGACCCAGTACTTC,CASSFGADRAKETQYF
TRBV3-1/TRBV3-2,TRBJ2-1,-,-,TGTGCCAGCAGCCAGGGGGGAGACGTATACAATGAGCAGTTCTTC,CASSQGGDVYNEQFF
TRBV24-1,TRBJ2-1,-,TRBD2,TGTGCCACCAGTCAGACTAGCGGGCCCTGGGATGAGCAGTTCTTC,CATSQTSGPWDEQFF
TRBV4-1,TRBJ1-6,few,TRBD1,TGCGCCAGCAGCCAACAGGACAGGACCTCTAATTCACCCCTCCACTTT,CASSQQDRTSNSPLHF
TRBV19,TRBJ2-1,-,TRBD2,TGTGCCAGTAGTCTAGCGGGGGCCTCCTACAATGAGCAGTTCTTC,CASSLAGASYNEQFF
TRBV28,TRBJ1-3,-,-,TGTGCCAGCAGCGCCAACACCATATATTTT,CASSANTIYF
TRBV3-1/TRBV3-2,TRBJ2-7,once,-,TGTGCCAGCAGCCAAGAAATTGGCAGCCCCTACGAGCAGTACTTC,CASSQEIGSPYEQYF
TRBV6-5,TRBJ1-1,-,-,TGTGCCAGCAGTTACTTGGACGGGAGGAGGAACACTGAAGCTTTCTTT,CASSYLDGRRNTEAFF
TRBV6-6,TRBJ1-6,-,-,TGTGCCAGCAGAATACAGCTTTATAATTCACCCCTCCACTTT,CASRIQLYNSPLHF
TRBV6-5,TRBJ1-6,-,TRBD1,TGTGCCAGCACAGGGGGTTCACCCCTCCACTTT,CASTGGSPLHF
TRBV7-9,TRBJ2-1,-,-,TGTGCCAGCAGCTTAGTAAGGGGCTACAATGAGCAGTTCTTC,CASSLVRGYNEQFF
TRBV27,TRBJ2-1,few,TRBD2,TGTGCCAGCGCAGAGATAGCGGGGGGCTACAATGAGCAGTTCTTC,CASAEIAGGYNEQFF
TRBV2,TRBJ1-2,-,-,TGTGCCAGCAGTGAATCGGTTGCCTACACCTTC,CASSESVAYTF
TRBV5-6,TRBJ2-7,-,TRBD1,TGTGCCAGCAGCCTGGACAGGAATTCCTACGAGCAGTACTTC,CASSLDRNSYEQYF
TRBV9,TRBJ2-5,-,TRBD2,TGTGCCAGCAGCGCCCGACTAGCGGGGGAGGGAGAGACCCAGTACTTC,CASSARLAGEGETQYF
TRBV18,TRBJ1-3,-,-,TGTGCCAGCTCACCACTTCCAGACTCTGGAAACACCATATATTTT,CASSPLPDSGNTIYF
TRBV14,TRBJ2-1,-,TRBD2,TGTGCCAGCAGCCAAGCACGCACCATGCTGACTAGCGGTCCGCAGTTCTTC,CASSQARTMLTSGPQFF
TRBV30,TRBJ2-7,-,TRBD1,TGTGCCTGGGCAGCAGGGACAGAGACCTACGAGCAGTACTTC,CAWAAGTETYEQYF
TRBV5-1,TRBJ1-4,once,-,TGCGCCAGCAGCTTGGTTGGCACTAATGAAAAACTGTTTTTT,CASSLVGTNEKLFF
TRBV6-5,TRBJ1-4,few,-,TGTGCCAGCAGTCCACTTCAGGGAAAGGGTGAAAAACTGTTTTTT,CASSPLQGKGEKLFF
TRBV19,TRBJ2-3,-,TRBD1,TGTGCCAGTACCAGGACAGGGGAGGTGGGCACAGATACGCAGTATTTT,CASTRTGEVGTDTQYF
TRBV19,TRBJ1-1,-,-,TGTGCCAGTAGCGAGGGAGAAATGGTTGAAGCTTTCTTT,CASSEGEMVEAFF
TRBV3-1/TRBV3-2,TRBJ1-1,-,-,TGTGCCAGCAGCAACACAGGGAACACTGAAGCTTTCTTT,CASSNTGNTEAFF
TRBV6-5,TRBJ2-3,-,TRBD2,TGTGCCAGCAGTTTTGGGAGGGTCACAGATACGCAGTATTTT,CASSFGRVTDTQYF
TRBV11-2,TRBJ2-5,-,TRBD1,TGTGCCAGCAGCTTAGACTCAGGGGGAATGGCCCAGTACTTC,CASSLDSGGMAQYF
TRBV28,TRBJ2-6,-,-,TGTGCCAGCAGCTCAGGGAGGGGGGCCAACGTCCTGACTTTC,CASSSGRGANVLTF
TRBV6-1,TRBJ1-3,many,-,TGTGCCAGCAGTGAAGAGTTTTCGGCGGGAAACACCATATATTTT,CASSEEFSAGNTIYF
TRBV9,TRBJ2-1,once,-,TGTGCCAGCAGCGTCTCCCAAAGCTCCTACAATGAGCAGTTCTTC,CASSVSQSSYNEQFF
TRBV7-7,TRBJ1-2,-,-,TGTGCTAGCAGCTTTCTTCCGGACAGAAGCTATGGCTACACCTTC,CASSFLPDRSYGYTF
TRBV5-1,TRBJ2-7,-,-,TGCGCCAGCAGCTCCTCCTCAGGGGCGGGGGCCTACGAGCAGTACTTC,CASSSSSGAGAYEQYF
TRBV7-9,TRBJ2-2,-,TRBD1,TGTGCCAGCAGCCCCATCGCGACAGGGCGGACCGGGGAGCTGTTTTTT,CASSPIATGRTGELFF